The 10 T cell receptor beta chains reported below all come from one sample, sequenced in a study of T cells in Graves' hyperthyroidism and ophthalmopathy. TCR beta CDR3 sequences were amplified from RNA transcripts. The primer set for the first-round RT-PCR of the TCR CDR3 was HTBI. TCRdb analysed the multiplex PCR reads with MiXCR anew, one entry per CDR3 protein. The top ten hold about an eighth of the sample, which has over 200,000 distinct CDR3 sequences, about 14% seen once. What was sequenced was blood. These TCRs come from a woman aged 40-49 years with Graves' hyperthyroidism that later progressed to Graves' ophthalmopathy.

This clonotype was detected ten times or more. This chain uses TRBV20-1 with TRBJ1-2; D remains unclear. CDR1 DFQATT and CDR2 SNEGSKA come from the germline V gene (reference sequence). V lost 3 bases, J lost 4 bases, and 12 bases lay in between. This CDR3 comprises 13 residues. The CDR3 DNA is TGCAGTGCTAGGGATTTGGGCCTCTATGGCTACACCTTC. This encodes CSARDLGLYGYTF.

This clonotype has at least ten counts. The rearrangement links TRBV28 to TRBJ2-5, with 8 bases lining up with TRBD1. This CDR3 spans 14 amino acids. CDR1 and CDR2 (germline): MDHEN, SYDVKM. Trimming cost V 3 bases and J 5 bases; bases outside gene matches: 5. This CDR3 is CASSLTGVGETQYF. The CDR3 DNA sequence: TGTGCCAGCAGTTTGACAGGGGTAGGGGAGACCCAGTACTTC.

This clonotype was seen at least ten times. This chain links TRBV12-5 with TRBJ2-1; TRBD2 matches 8 bases. The germline gives CDR1 LGHNT, CDR2 FRNRAP. The V and J ends lost 2 bases and 10 bases, in that order; junction bases with no gene match: 16. The CDR3 spans 17 residues. As DNA, the CDR3 is TGTGCTAGTGGTTTGCTCACCTTAGCGGACGGGGGGGGGGAGCAGTTCTTC. Translation: CASGLLTLADGGGEQFF. Complete variable domain (other parts from reference TRBV12-5 and TRBJ2-1): DARVTQTPRHKVTEMGQEVTMRCQPILGHNTVFWYRQTMMQGLELLAYFRNRAPLDDSGMPKDRFSAEMPDATLATLKIQPSEPRDSAVYFCASGLLTLADGGGEQFFGPGTRLTVL.

This clonotype was recorded many times. V and J are TRBV20-1 and TRBJ2-1; D is perhaps TRBD2 (6 bases). The CDR3 sequence is 13 residues long. V shed 1 base and J shed 9 bases, with 13 bases lying between them. Germline V CDR1 and CDR2: DFQATT, SNEGSKA (reference sequence). The CDR3 sequence is CSARGTGVAEQFF. CDR3 nucleotide sequence: TGCAGTGCTAGAGGGACGGGGGTCGCTGAGCAGTTCTTC.

The chain couples TRBV20-1 to TRBJ1-2; no definite D call. The CDR3 has 13 residues. The V end lost 2 bases, the J end lost 0 bases, and 7 bases lay between the germline ends. Germline V gene data show CDR1 as DFQATT and CDR2 as SNEGSKA (reference sequence). CDR3 sequence (DNA): TGCAGTGCTAGACCTACTACTAACTATGGCTACACCTTC. This sequence encodes CSARPTTNYGYTF.

This clonotype was counted many times. V usage is TRBV29-1 and J usage is TRBJ2-1; 8 bases agree with TRBD2. Germline lookup yields CDR1 SQVTM and CDR2 ANQGSEA. Germline trimming cut 1 base from V and 7 bases from J; bases unmatched to any gene: 9. The CDR3 length is 15 residues. CDR3 residues: CSVEAGREGSNEQFF. The CDR3 bases are TGCAGCGTTGAAGCAGGACGGGAGGGCTCTAATGAGCAGTTCTTC.

A note on this clonotype: A much larger clone is a single base away; this may be a read error. This CDR3 fails to terminate in the conserved phenylalanine or tryptophan, so it likely reflects a read error. This chain uses TRBV29-1 with TRBJ1-2; D perhaps matches TRBD1 (5 bases). The germline V and J ends were trimmed by 3 bases and 6 bases, with 11 bases remaining between them. This CDR3 region has 12 residues. Germline values: CDR1 SQVTM, CDR2 ANQGSEA. The chain's CDR3 is CSVDRAGDGYTL. In DNA, the CDR3 is TGCAGCGTTGACAGGGCGGGTGATGGCTACACCCTC.

This clonotype was recorded many times. The rearrangement links TRBV27 to TRBJ2-5; 7 bases match TRBD2. The CDR3 is 14 amino acids. Germline CDR1 is MNHEY and CDR2 is SMNVEV (reference sequence). With 2 bases clipped from V and 5 bases from J, the junction kept 5 bases outside the gene matches. CDR3 residues: CASSLLPGGETQYF. Here the CDR3 DNA reads TGTGCCAGCAGTTTACTCCCGGGGGGTGAGACCCAGTACTTC.

This clonotype was picked up many times. The chain carries TRBV20-1 and TRBJ2-1, with 11 bases lining up with TRBD2. The CDR3 is 15 amino acids. V shed 6 bases and J 5 bases; nucleotides not matched to a gene: 9. The germline V gene has CDR1 DFQATT and CDR2 SNEGSKA (reference sequence). The CDR3 DNA is TGCAGTGCCCCGGCGGGGACTAGCGGAAACAATGAGCAGTTCTTC. Protein product: CSAPAGTSGNNEQFF.

The table lists this clonotype with many counts. J is TRBJ2-5 and V is TRBV18; either TRBD1 or TRBD2 may supply D (6 bases each). Between the trimmed V and J ends, which lost 3 bases and 2 bases, there was a span of 13 bases. The CDR3 totals 15 residues. Germline V CDR1 and CDR2: KGHSH, LQKENI. CDR3 nucleotide sequence: TGTGCCAGCTCACCGGTTAGGGGGGCACAAGAGACCCAGTACTTC. Translated: CASSPVRGAQETQYF. Complete variable domain (other parts from reference TRBV18 and TRBJ2-5): NAGVMQNPRHLVRRRGQEARLRCSPMKGHSHVYWYRQLPEEGLKFMVYLQKENIIDESGMPKERFSAEFPKEGPSILRIQQVVRGDSAAYFCASSPVRGAQETQYFGPGTRLLVL.